This T cell receptor (beta chain) is drawn from a study of blood T cell repertoires in COVID-19. Study-level information: Sites in the United States, Italy and Spain provided acute and convalescent COVID-19 samples. PBMCs, B-cell-depleted T cells, or T cells provided the cDNA or gDNA that made up the material.

As handled by the study authors: Amplified reference gene primers provided the basis for estimating nucleated cell counts. Sequencing used immunoSEQ multiplex PCR; TCRdb keeps in-frame clones, though not all of them. V and J calls and clone size come straight from that table; D and trimming were deduced from the DNA. The table lists tens of thousands of clones, around four fifths of them singletons, with approximately 15% in the top ten. The CDR3 runs to 16 residues. Germline-derived CDR1 and CDR2 are MNHNS and SASEGT. V lost 2 bases to trimming and J lost 3 bases; unmatched junction nucleotides: 6. Sequencing used peripheral blood. The gene calls are TRBV6-1 and TRBJ1-3; TRBD1 agrees at 8 bases. This TCR derives from a human donor in a cohort sampled during active COVID-19. CDR3 region: CASSEQGARFGNTIYF. CDR3 nucleotides: TGTGCCAGCAGTGAACAGGGGGCTCGATTTGGAAACACCATATATTTT.